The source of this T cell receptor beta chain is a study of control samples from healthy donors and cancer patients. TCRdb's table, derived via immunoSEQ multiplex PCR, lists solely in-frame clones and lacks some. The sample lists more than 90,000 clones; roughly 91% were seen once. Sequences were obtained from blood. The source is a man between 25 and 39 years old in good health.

The CDR3 spells CASSRIGLAGENEQFF. Written as DNA, the CDR3 is TGTGCCAGCAGCCGAATCGGGCTAGCGGGGGAAAATGAGCAGTTCTTC. This sequence joins TRBV4-2 and TRBJ2-1; 10 nucleotides agree with TRBD2. The CDR3 totals 16 residues. CDR1 and CDR2 (germline): LGHNA, YNFKEQ. The junction had 10 bases not matched to a gene; V was cut back by 4 bases and J by 7 bases.